These T cell receptor beta chains were read from a single sample in a study of blood T cell repertoires in COVID-19. The data were produced by immunoSEQ multiplex PCR, yet TCRdb's version contains in-frame clones alone and is incomplete. This table holds roughly 330,000 clones, roughly 85% found once. The specimen was PBMCs or T cells enriched from blood (not recorded which). These receptors all come from a woman younger than 45 who had recovered from COVID-19. The CDR3 runs from the conserved cysteine through the conserved F or W. Each record gives: clone size, J gene, D gene, V gene, CDR3 DNA, CDR3 protein. D genes are given only for firm matches. Size is stated for part of the rows, as once, few or many counts, or as a class when the clone is expanded.

-	TRBJ2-7	-	TRBV14	TGTGCCAGCAGCCAAGAGCGGGTCTCCGAGCAGTACTTC	CASSQERVSEQYF
-	TRBJ1-1	-	TRBV7-8	TGTGCCAGCAGCATTACGGGGGGCACTGAAGCTTTCTTT	CASSITGGTEAFF
-	TRBJ1-3	TRBD1	TRBV6-5	TGTGCCAGCACCTTGGACAGGGGCACAGGAAACACCATATATTTT	CASTLDRGTGNTIYF
-	TRBJ2-5	TRBD2	TRBV7-7	TGTGCTAGCAGCTTAGGAGGTGCGGGGGGGACGGAGACCCAGTACTTC	CASSLGGAGGTETQYF
-	TRBJ2-1	TRBD2	TRBV18	TGTGCCAGCTCACCGCCCGCGGGGGGCCCATCCTCCTACAATGAGCAGTTCTTC	CASSPPAGGPSSYNEQFF
-	TRBJ1-4	-	TRBV7-9	TGTGCCAGCAGCCCAAGGGCTCCTGCGGGGGAAAAACTGTTTTTT	CASSPRAPAGEKLFF
-	TRBJ2-7	TRBD1	TRBV28	TGTGCCAGCAGTTTAGGACTACAGGGGGTTGCCGAGCAGTACTTC	CASSLGLQGVAEQYF
-	TRBJ1-3	-	TRBV29-1	TGCAGCGTTGAAGAGTCTCTTGGAAACACCATATATTTT	CSVEESLGNTIYF
-	TRBJ2-3	TRBD2	TRBV30	TGTGCCTGGAGTGGCCCGGGACTAGAGACAGATACGCAGTATTTT	CAWSGPGLETDTQYF
-	TRBJ1-4	-	TRBV12-3/TRBV12-4	TGTGCCAGCAGTTCGGCGGCCGGCGAAAAACTGTTTTTT	CASSSAAGEKLFF
-	TRBJ1-1	-	TRBV30	TGTGCCTGGATAGGCCAGGTGAACACTGAAGCTTTCTTT	CAWIGQVNTEAFF
-	TRBJ2-3	-	TRBV19	TGTGCCAGTAGTATATCGGGAGTCGGACAGGCTCGCACAGATACGCAGTATTTT	CASSISGVGQARTDTQYF
-	TRBJ1-5	TRBD1	TRBV5-6	TGTGCCAGCAGCTTGGTGGCAGGGGGGCCCCAGCATTTT	CASSLVAGGPQHF
-	TRBJ1-2	-	TRBV19	TGTGCCAGTAGTATAGATCTTCTAGGGGTCTATGGCTACACCTTC	CASSIDLLGVYGYTF
-	TRBJ2-2	-	TRBV5-1	TGCGCCAGCAGCTTGACCAGGGCCGGGGAGCTGTTTTTT	CASSLTRAGELFF
few	TRBJ1-2	-	TRBV4-2	TGTGCCAGCAGCCAAGAGGCAGGGATGAACTATGGCTACACCTTC	CASSQEAGMNYGYTF
-	TRBJ2-7	-	TRBV5-4	TGTGCCAGCAGCCGGGGACAAGGGGCGTCCTACGAGCAGTACTTC	CASSRGQGASYEQYF
-	TRBJ2-2	TRBD1	TRBV7-8	TGTGCCAGCAGCCGAGACAGGGCGTCGGGAAACACCGGGGAGCTGTTTTTT	CASSRDRASGNTGELFF
once	TRBJ1-5	TRBD1	TRBV19	TGTGCCAGTAGTAACACCGGGACAGGGAATCAGCCCCAGCATTTT	CASSNTGTGNQPQHF
-	TRBJ2-2	-	TRBV2	TGTGCCAGCAGGAGTCTGACCGGGGAGCTGTTTTTT	CASRSLTGELFF
-	TRBJ1-1	-	TRBV29-1	TGCAGCGTTGGGAGCGGACGACGGGAGGCTGAAGCTTTCTTT	CSVGSGRREAEAFF
-	TRBJ2-2	-	TRBV5-6	TGTGCCAGCAGCTTAGCGGAACTAGGGGGCACCGGGGAGCTGTTTTTT	CASSLAELGGTGELFF
-	TRBJ2-5	-	TRBV11-3	TGTGCCAGCAGCTTCTCCAGCGCGTCGGAGACCCAGTACTTC	CASSFSSASETQYF
-	TRBJ1-2	TRBD1	TRBV5-1	TGCGCCAGCAGCTATGGACAGGGATTAAACTATGGCTACACCTTC	CASSYGQGLNYGYTF
-	TRBJ1-2	TRBD1	TRBV19	TGTGCCAGTAGAACAGGGGACGGCTACACCTTC	CASRTGDGYTF
-	TRBJ2-7	-	TRBV10-3	TGTGCCATCAGTTTCAGGGGAGAGGAGCAGTACTTC	CAISFRGEEQYF
-	TRBJ1-1	TRBD1	TRBV11-1	TGTGCCAGCAGCCTACAGGGGGCAGCTTTCTTT	CASSLQGAAFF
-	TRBJ1-2	-	TRBV20-1	TGCAGTGCTTACTCAGGACAGAGCTACACCTTC	CSAYSGQSYTF
-	TRBJ1-2	-	TRBV4-3	TGCGCCAGCAGCCAAGTCGGGGGGGACTATGGCTACACCTTC	CASSQVGGDYGYTF
-	TRBJ2-1	-	TRBV29-1	TGCAGCATGGACACTTACAATGAGCAGTTCTTC	CSMDTYNEQFF
-	TRBJ1-1	-	TRBV18	TGTGCCAGCTCACCGGGGCAGCACGAAGCTTTCTTT	CASSPGQHEAFF
-	TRBJ1-1	-	TRBV7-9	TGTGCCAGCAGCAAGCAGGGCTACACTGAAGCTTTCTTT	CASSKQGYTEAFF
-	TRBJ1-4	TRBD1	TRBV4-1	TGCGCCAGCAGCCCCACAGGGGTCGAAGAAAAACTGTTTTTT	CASSPTGVEEKLFF
-	TRBJ1-1	-	TRBV14	TGTGCCAGCAGCTGGGGCAGCTTCACTGAAGCTTTCTTT	CASSWGSFTEAFF
-	TRBJ1-1	-	TRBV7-2	TGTGCCAGCAGCCTCAAGCGGATGAACACTGAAGCTTTCTTT	CASSLKRMNTEAFF
-	TRBJ1-1	-	TRBV4-1	TGCGCCAGCAGGGACACGGCTGGGGTGAACACTGAAGCTTTCTTT	CASRDTAGVNTEAFF
-	TRBJ1-2	TRBD1	TRBV7-9	TGTGCCAGCAGCCCGTCGGACAGGGAAACCTATGGCTACACCTTC	CASSPSDRETYGYTF
-	TRBJ2-1	TRBD2	TRBV10-3	TGTGCCATCAGTCTAGCGGGGACCCTCTCCTACAATGAGCAGTTCTTC	CAISLAGTLSYNEQFF
-	TRBJ2-7	TRBD1	TRBV11-2	TGTGCCAGCAGCTCAAGGACAGGGGGCCACGAGCAGTACTTC	CASSSRTGGHEQYF
-	TRBJ2-7	TRBD1	TRBV5-4	TGTGCCAGCAGCCAGGACAGGGGAGAGCAGTACTTC	CASSQDRGEQYF
-	TRBJ1-1	-	TRBV2	TGTGCCAGCAGTGATCGGACATCAGCTGAAGCTTTCTTT	CASSDRTSAEAFF
few	TRBJ2-7	-	TRBV10-3	TGTGCCATCAGCACGGGACAACCCTACGAGCAGTACTTC	CAISTGQPYEQYF